The rows below give T cell receptor beta chains drawn from one sample of a study of naive and memory T cell subsets. TCRdb used MiXCR to reprocess the UMI-ligation and nested PCR reads, holding one entry per CDR3 protein. Among around 5,000 distinct CDR3 sequences, 7% were seen once, and the ten largest hold about 42%. Input material: effector memory CD8+ T cells from blood. The receptor set was obtained from a human donor in good health. Both conserved end residues are part of each CDR3. Fields, in order: CDR3 protein, CDR3 DNA, D gene, clone size, V gene, J gene. A D gene is named only where the DNA matches it firmly. Some rows have no size entry. The others give once, few or many, or a class for an expanded clone.

cdr3_aa: CSARPGTGDTEAFF; cdr3_nt: TGCAGTGCCCGACCCGGGACAGGGGATACTGAAGCTTTCTTT; d_call: TRBD1; clone_size: many; v_call: TRBV20-1; j_call: TRBJ1-1
cdr3_aa: CSAKGLAGLTDEQFF; cdr3_nt: TGCAGTGCTAAGGGGCTAGCGGGGCTGACGGATGAGCAGTTCTTC; d_call: TRBD2; clone_size: few; v_call: TRBV20-1; j_call: TRBJ2-1
cdr3_aa: CASSYSNSIKGRNQPQHF; cdr3_nt: TGTGCCAGCAGTTACTCGAACTCGATAAAGGGACGGAATCAGCCCCAGCATTTT; d_call: .; clone_size: many; v_call: TRBV6-2/TRBV6-3; j_call: TRBJ1-5
cdr3_aa: CSARPGTDYNEQFF; cdr3_nt: TGCAGTGCTAGACCCGGGACAGACTACAATGAGCAGTTCTTC; d_call: TRBD1; clone_size: many; v_call: TRBV20-1; j_call: TRBJ2-1
cdr3_aa: CASSFGGAGDQETQYF; cdr3_nt: TGTGCCAGCAGTTTTGGCGGCGCGGGGGACCAAGAGACCCAGTACTTC; d_call: TRBD2; clone_size: large; v_call: TRBV28; j_call: TRBJ2-5
cdr3_aa: CASSYGTGGTDTQYF; cdr3_nt: TGTGCCAGCAGCTATGGGACAGGGGGAACAGATACGCAGTATTTT; d_call: TRBD1; clone_size: many; v_call: TRBV5-6; j_call: TRBJ2-3
cdr3_aa: CASSQRTSGQETQYF; cdr3_nt: TGTGCCAGCAGCCAACGGACTAGCGGACAAGAGACCCAGTACTTC; d_call: TRBD2; clone_size: few; v_call: TRBV3-1; j_call: TRBJ2-5
cdr3_aa: CASGLVQLAPSTDTQYF; cdr3_nt: TGTGCTAGTGGTTTGGTACAGCTAGCGCCGAGCACAGATACGCAGTATTTT; d_call: .; clone_size: many; v_call: TRBV12-5; j_call: TRBJ2-3
cdr3_aa: CASSGGDGGYGYTF; cdr3_nt: TGTGCCAGCAGTGGCGGGGACGGAGGCTATGGCTACACCTTC; d_call: .; clone_size: few; v_call: TRBV6-1; j_call: TRBJ1-2
cdr3_aa: CATSDLSGDETQYF; cdr3_nt: TGTGCCACCAGTGATCTCTCCGGGGACGAGACCCAGTACTTC; d_call: .; clone_size: many; v_call: TRBV24-1; j_call: TRBJ2-5
cdr3_aa: CASSYSMPGNTGELFF; cdr3_nt: TGTGCCAGCAGTTACTCGATGCCGGGGAACACCGGGGAGCTGTTTTTT; d_call: .; clone_size: .; v_call: TRBV6-5; j_call: TRBJ2-2
cdr3_aa: CSAGGWRENNEQFF; cdr3_nt: TGCAGTGCTGGGGGTTGGAGAGAAAACAATGAGCAGTTCTTC; d_call: .; clone_size: many; v_call: TRBV20-1; j_call: TRBJ2-1